Below are 29 T cell receptor beta chains sequenced from a single sample in a study of CD8 T cells in Susac syndrome. Random hexamers primed reverse transcription of 0.5 to 1 ug RNA. TCRdb reprocessed the immunoSEQ multiplex PCR reads via MiXCR and lists one record per CDR3 protein. There are approximately 130,000 distinct CDR3 sequences in the sample; under 95% occur only once, and around 0.24% lies in the top ten. What was sequenced was CD8+ T cells from PBMCs. These receptor sequences come from a human donor with multiple sclerosis.

CDR3 protein: CSVEDLRSDGKGDGYTF. CDR3 DNA: TGCAGCGTTGAAGATCTCAGGTCGGACGGAAAGGGAGATGGCTACACCTTC. The V and J genes are TRBV29-1 and TRBJ1-2; D unresolved. The V end lost 0 bases, the J end lost 6 bases, and 23 bases lay between the germline ends. Germline V CDR1 and CDR2: SQVTM, ANQGSEA. The length of the CDR3 is 17 residues. The variable domain in full, completed from reference TRBV29-1 and TRBJ1-2, reads SAVISQKPSRDICQRGTSLTIQCQVDSQVTMMFWYRQQPGQSLTLIATANQGSEATYESGFVIDKFPISRPNLTFSTLTVSNMSPEDSSIYLCSVEDLRSDGKGDGYTFGSGTRLTVV.

This clonotype was found once. The V and J genes are TRBV16 and TRBJ1-1; TRBD1 might be the D (5 bases). V lost 4 bases, J lost 1 base, and 10 bases lay in between. In germline, CDR1 is KGHSY, CDR2 FQNENV. This CDR3 is built from 14 residues. As DNA, the CDR3 is TGTGCCAGCAGCCCCGCAGGGTCGAACACTGAAGCTTTCTTT. It encodes CASSPAGSNTEAFF.

V is TRBV27 and J is TRBJ2-5; 9 bases align to TRBD1. CDR1 and CDR2 from the germline V gene are MNHEY and SMNVEV (reference sequence). This CDR3 is built from 14 residues. The trim removed 6 bases at V and 6 bases at J, leaving 8 bases unmatched. In DNA form, the CDR3 reads TGTGCCAGCAGGGGACAGGGAACTTGGAAGACCCAGTACTTC. It is translated as CASRGQGTWKTQYF.

This rearrangement joins TRBV28 to TRBJ2-1; possible D gene TRBD2, 6 bases. Germline V lookup: CDR1 MDHEN, CDR2 SYDVKM. V gave up 7 bases and J gave up 0 bases, with 19 bases separating them. The CDR3 has 17 residues. CDR3 in DNA: TGTGCCAGCAAACGCCAAGTAGTAGCGGTCTCCTACAATGAGCAGTTCTTC. Translated: CASKRQVVAVSYNEQFF. The full variable domain, in which reference TRBV28 and TRBJ2-1 provide the parts outside the CDR3, is DVKVTQSSRYLVKRTGEKVFLECVQDMDHENMFWYRQDPGLGLRLIYFSYDVKMKEKGDIPEGYSVSREKKERFSLILESASTNQTSMYLCASKRQVVAVSYNEQFFGPGTRLTVL.

The chain uses TRBV27 and TRBJ2-6; D is uncertain. The CDR3 is 15 amino acids. Trimming pared 0 bases from V and 3 bases from J, leaving 6 bases between. The V gene's germline CDR1 is MNHEY and CDR2 SMNVEV (reference sequence). CDR3 bases: TGTGCCAGCAGTTTATCAGGGTTTGGGGCCAACGTCCTGACTTTC. It encodes CASSLSGFGANVLTF. Complete variable domain (other parts from reference TRBV27 and TRBJ2-6): EAQVTQNPRYLITVTGKKLTVTCSQNMNHEYMSWYRQDPGLGLRQIYYSMNVEVTDKGDVPEGYKVSRKEKRNFPLILESPSPNQTSLYFCASSLSGFGANVLTFGAGSRLTVL.

The chain uses TRBV20-1 and TRBJ2-7; TRBD2 agrees at 7 bases. Germline V gene data show CDR1 as DFQATT and CDR2 as SNEGSKA (reference sequence). Trimming took 6 bases from V and 0 from J; bases not matched to a gene: 5. The CDR3 has 13 residues. In nucleotides, the CDR3 is TGCAGTGCAACCCGGGACTACTCCTACGAGCAGTACTTC. Translated: CSATRDYSYEQYF.

This clonotype appeared once. This chain joins TRBV13 and TRBJ2-7; D gene ambiguous. Trimming removed 4 bases from V and 2 bases from J, with 6 bases in between. CDR3 length: 12 residues. Germline loops: CDR1 PRHDT, CDR2 FYEKMQ (reference sequence). As DNA, the CDR3 is TGTGCCAGCAGCTCCGACACCTACGAGCAGTACTTC. This translates into CASSSDTYEQYF.

The rearrangement joins TRBV2 to TRBJ2-2, with TRBD1 as a possible D gene (6 bases). CDR3 size: 12 residues. CDR1 and CDR2 (germline): SNHLY, FYNNEI. Trimming removed 6 bases at V and 6 bases at J, with 8 bases between. In DNA, the CDR3 is TGTGCCAGCAGGGGGGCTGCCGGGGAGCTGTTTTTT. As protein: CASRGAAGELFF.

This clonotype was counted between two and nine times. The chain employs TRBV6-2 or TRBV6-3 and TRBJ2-2; perhaps TRBD1 as D (5 bases). CDR1 and CDR2 (germline): MNHEY, SVGEGT. Trimming removed 1 base from V and 7 bases from J, with 10 bases in between. The CDR3 consists of 14 residues. CDR3 in DNA: TGTGCCAGCAGTTACTGGGGCCCTGACGGGGAGCTGTTTTTT. Encoded protein: CASSYWGPDGELFF.

The J gene is TRBJ1-2, the V gene TRBV5-8; D gene unclear. The V end was cut by 4 bases, the J end by 5 bases, with 9 bases between. The germline V gene has CDR1 SGHTS and CDR2 YDEGEE. There are 12 residues in the CDR3. The CDR3 protein is CASSGEPYGYTF. CDR3 nucleotides: TGTGCCAGCAGCGGGGAGCCGTATGGCTACACCTTC. The variable domain in full, with the rest retrieved from reference TRBV5-8 and TRBJ1-2, is EAGVTQSPTHLIKTRGQQATLRCSPISGHTSVYWYQQALGLGLQFLLWYDEGEERNRGNFPPRFSGRQFPNYSSELNVNALELEDSALYLCASSGEPYGYTFGSGTRLTVV.

The J gene is TRBJ2-3, the V gene TRBV24-1; 8 nucleotides line up with TRBD1. Trimming removed 9 bases from V and 6 bases from J; junction bases left unmatched: 10. The length of the CDR3 is 14 residues. Germline V CDR1 and CDR2: KGHDR, SFDVKD. CDR3 sequence (DNA): TGTGCCACCTCGGGACAGGCCATGGGGGATACGCAGTATTTT. It is translated as CATSGQAMGDTQYF.

This clonotype was seen just once. This chain links TRBV12-3 or TRBV12-4 with TRBJ1-3; TRBD1 agrees at 8 bases. The CDR3 runs to 17 residues. The trim removed 7 bases at V and 1 base at J, leaving 12 bases unmatched. The CDR3 region has the DNA TGTGCCAGCAAGGAAGGGACAGGAAAGGGGTCTGGAAACACCATATATTTT. It encodes CASKEGTGKGSGNTIYF.

The chain employs TRBV27 and TRBJ2-7; D not resolved. The germline V and J ends were trimmed by 11 bases and 2 bases, with 16 bases remaining between them. CDR1 and CDR2 (germline): MNHEY, SMNVEV (reference sequence). This CDR3 region has 13 residues. The chain's CDR3 is CACGTGQAYEQYF. CDR3 DNA: TGTGCCTGCGGCACGGGCCAGGCCTACGAGCAGTACTTC.

This chain joins TRBV27 and TRBJ2-4; 7 bases line up with TRBD1. V was clipped by 6 bases and J by 7 bases; unmatched bases: 6. This CDR3 is built from 13 residues. Germline V gene sequence: CDR1 MNHEY, CDR2 SMNVEV (reference sequence). CDR3 amino acids: CASSPDRVNIQYF. CDR3 in DNA: TGTGCCAGCAGCCCTGACAGGGTGAACATTCAGTACTTC.

The J gene is TRBJ1-1, the V gene TRBV20-1; a weak D match, TRBD1 (6 bases). Per the germline V gene, CDR1 is DFQATT and CDR2 is SNEGSKA (reference sequence). The CDR3 covers 15 residues. Trimming left V 0 bases short and J 4 bases short, with 15 bases between. DNA of the CDR3: TGCAGTGCTAGAGAGGCAGGGGAGTGGGCCACTGAAGCTTTCTTT. Translated, it gives CSAREAGEWATEAFF.

The rearrangement links TRBV10-1 to TRBJ2-5; D uncertain. V lost 5 bases and J 5 bases, leaving 15 bases between the germline ends. The germline CDR1 and CDR2 sequences are WNHNN and SYGVQD (reference sequence). The CDR3 extends over 14 amino acids. CDR3 loop: CASSPDTNPETQYF. The CDR3 DNA is TGCGCCAGCAGTCCAGACACGAACCCCGAGACCCAGTACTTC.

V gene TRBV4-1 combines with J gene TRBJ2-1; 13 nucleotides agree with TRBD2. The CDR3 extends over 16 amino acids. Unmatched junction bases numbered 8, after V lost 4 bases and J lost 8 bases. The germline V gene has CDR1 MGHRA and CDR2 YSYEKL. The CDR3 region has the DNA TGCGCCAGCAGCCGCCTCCCACTAGCGGGAGGGGATGAGCAGTTCTTC. Protein sequence: CASSRLPLAGGDEQFF.

The V gene is TRBV12-3 or TRBV12-4, the J gene TRBJ2-7; D gene ambiguous. This CDR3 contains 15 residues. V lost 3 bases, J lost 2 bases, and 14 bases lay in between. The CDR3 region has the DNA TGTGCCAGCAGTTTGTCCCTACGATCAACCTACGAGCAGTACTTC. This encodes CASSLSLRSTYEQYF.

The chain employs TRBV19 and TRBJ1-2; D unresolved. The CDR3 is 13 residues long. CDR1 and CDR2 (germline): LNHDA, SQIVND (reference sequence). The germline V and J ends were trimmed by 2 bases and 8 bases, with 12 bases remaining between them. The CDR3 DNA sequence: TGTGCCAGTAGTATATCTACTACGGGCGGCTACACCTTC. As protein: CASSISTTGGYTF.

This chain uses TRBV5-1 with TRBJ2-1, with 7 bases aligning to TRBD1. The length of the CDR3 is 15 residues. Germline V CDR1 and CDR2: SGHRS, YFSETQ. V lost 4 bases and J lost 2; bases outside the gene matches: 6. CDR3: CASSAPQGTYNEQFF. The CDR3 coding sequence is TGCGCCAGCAGCGCCCCACAGGGGACCTACAATGAGCAGTTCTTC.

This rearrangement joins TRBV4-3 to TRBJ2-1; maybe TRBD2 (6 bases). The V end lost 0 bases, the J end lost 0 bases, and 12 bases lay between the germline ends. The CDR3 loop spans 17 amino acids. In germline, CDR1 is LGHNA, CDR2 YSLEER. CDR3: CASSQDRLGSSYNEQFF. CDR3 coding DNA: TGCGCCAGCAGCCAAGATAGGCTCGGGAGCTCCTACAATGAGCAGTTCTTC.

CDR3 sequence reads: CAWGHTEAFF. The CDR3 DNA follows: TGTGCCTGGGGGCACACTGAAGCTTTCTTT. The J gene is TRBJ1-1, the V gene TRBV30; D remains ambiguous. This CDR3 has 10 residues. Germline V CDR1 and CDR2: GTSNPN, SVGIG (reference sequence). V gave up 5 bases and J gave up 3 bases, with 4 bases separating them.

The V call is TRBV12-3 or TRBV12-4, the J call TRBJ1-5, with D unresolved. The CDR3 is 13 residues long. The germline V and J ends were trimmed by 4 bases and 2 bases, with 6 bases remaining between them. In DNA, the CDR3 is TGTGCCAGCAGTTCCACGGGCAATCAGCCCCAGCATTTT. Translated: CASSSTGNQPQHF.

This rearrangement joins TRBV4-1 to TRBJ2-7; either TRBD1 or TRBD2 may supply D (5 bases each). Between the trimmed V and J ends, which lost 4 bases and 6 bases, there was a span of 13 bases. The CDR3 consists of 13 residues. Per the germline V gene, CDR1 is MGHRA and CDR2 is YSYEKL. The CDR3 region is CASSPGTSGEQYF. CDR3 bases: TGCGCCAGCAGCCCTGGGACCTCTGGCGAGCAGTACTTC.

The J gene is TRBJ2-1, the V gene TRBV20-1, with D maybe TRBD1 (6 bases). Germline V gene sequence: CDR1 DFQATT, CDR2 SNEGSKA (reference sequence). The CDR3 loop spans 13 amino acids. Trimming cost V 4 bases and J 4 bases, with 11 bases left between them. DNA of the CDR3: TGCAGTGCTACCCGGACAGATTACAATGAGCAGTTCTTC. Its protein product is CSATRTDYNEQFF.

This chain links TRBV30 with TRBJ2-1; TRBD2 matches at 8 bases. Per germline, CDR1 GTSNPN and CDR2 SVGIG (reference sequence). J gave up 10 bases and V 5 bases, and 10 bases lay outside the gene matches. The CDR3 consists of 13 residues. This CDR3 reads CAWLRAGEREQFF. In DNA form, the CDR3 reads TGTGCCTGGTTAAGAGCGGGAGAACGGGAGCAGTTCTTC. Based on the CDR3 plus reference TRBV30 and TRBJ2-1, the full variable domain is SQTIHQWPATLVQPVGSPLSLECTVEGTSNPNLYWYRQAAGRGLQLLFYSVGIGQISSEVPQNLSASRPQDRQFILSSKKLLLSDSGFYLCAWLRAGEREQFFGPGTRLTVL.

This clonotype was seen a few times. CDR3 sequence reads: CASSLAGVYEQYF. The CDR3 DNA follows: TGTGCCAGCAGCCTAGCGGGAGTCTACGAGCAGTACTTC. V gene TRBV6-1 combines with J gene TRBJ2-7, with TRBD2 identical over 10 bases. The CDR3 is 13 amino acids. The J segment lost 3 bases and the V segment lost 6 bases, leaving 2 bases of the junction unmatched. From germline, CDR1 is MNHNS and CDR2 SASEGT.

The chain couples TRBV13 to TRBJ2-5; no firm D call. The V gene lost 2 bases and the J gene lost 0 bases, with 10 bases spanning the gap. Germline CDR1 and CDR2: PRHDT and FYEKMQ (reference sequence). This CDR3 contains 15 residues. The chain's CDR3 is CASSLRAEDQETQYF. CDR3 sequence (DNA): TGTGCCAGCAGCTTAAGAGCAGAGGACCAAGAGACCCAGTACTTC.

This clonotype has a single count. The V call is TRBV4-1, the J call TRBJ1-2; 10 nucleotides align to TRBD1. V trimming: 1 base; J trimming: 5 bases; junction bases outside the gene matches: 4. Per germline, CDR1 MGHRA and CDR2 YSYEKL. This CDR3 has 15 residues. This CDR3 reads CASSQGQGAWYGYTF. CDR3 bases: TGCGCCAGCAGCCAAGGACAGGGGGCGTGGTATGGCTACACCTTC.